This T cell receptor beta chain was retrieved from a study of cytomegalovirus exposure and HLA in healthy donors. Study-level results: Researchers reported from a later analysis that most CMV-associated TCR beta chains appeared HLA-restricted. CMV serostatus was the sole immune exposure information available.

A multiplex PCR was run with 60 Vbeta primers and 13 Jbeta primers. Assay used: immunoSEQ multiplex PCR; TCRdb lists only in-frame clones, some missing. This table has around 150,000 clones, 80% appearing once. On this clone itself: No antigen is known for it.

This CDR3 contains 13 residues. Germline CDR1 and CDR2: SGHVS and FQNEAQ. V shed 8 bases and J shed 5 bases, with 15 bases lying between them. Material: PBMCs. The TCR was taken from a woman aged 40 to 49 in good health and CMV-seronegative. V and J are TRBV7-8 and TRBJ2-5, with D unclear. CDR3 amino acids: CASGRVVGETQYF. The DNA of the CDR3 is TGTGCCAGCGGCAGAGTGGTCGGGGAGACCCAGTACTTC.